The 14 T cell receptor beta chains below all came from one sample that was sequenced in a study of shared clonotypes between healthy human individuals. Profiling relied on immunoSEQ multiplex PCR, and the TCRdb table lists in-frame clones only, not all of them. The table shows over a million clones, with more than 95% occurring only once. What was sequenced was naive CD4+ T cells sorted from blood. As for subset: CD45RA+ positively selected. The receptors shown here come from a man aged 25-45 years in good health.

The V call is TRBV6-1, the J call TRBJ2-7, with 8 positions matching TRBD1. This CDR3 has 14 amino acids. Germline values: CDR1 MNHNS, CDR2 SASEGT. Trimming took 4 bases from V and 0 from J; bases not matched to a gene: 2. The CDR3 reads CASSGQGSSYEQYF. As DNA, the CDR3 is TGTGCCAGCAGTGGACAGGGGAGCTCCTACGAGCAGTACTTC.

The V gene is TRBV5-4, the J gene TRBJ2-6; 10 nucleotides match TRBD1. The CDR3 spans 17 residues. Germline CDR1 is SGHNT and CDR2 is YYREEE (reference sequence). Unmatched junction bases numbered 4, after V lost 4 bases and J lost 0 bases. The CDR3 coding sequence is TGTGCCAGCAGCCCGGGACAGGGGATCTCTGGGGCCAACGTCCTGACTTTC. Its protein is CASSPGQGISGANVLTF. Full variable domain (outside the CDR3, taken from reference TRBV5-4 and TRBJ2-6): ETGVTQSPTHLIKTRGQQVTLRCSSQSGHNTVSWYQQALGQGPQFIFQYYREEENGRGNFPPRFSGLQFPNYSSELNVNALELDDSALYLCASSPGQGISGANVLTFGAGSRLTVL.

The chain's CDR3 is CASSLALARPYEQYF. CDR3 sequence (DNA): TGTGCCAGCAGCCTCGCCCTAGCGCGACCCTACGAGCAGTACTTC. The V gene is TRBV4-2, the J gene TRBJ2-7, with a weak D call TRBD2 (6 bases). Germline V CDR1 and CDR2: LGHNA, YNFKEQ. The V and J ends lost 4 bases and 2 bases respectively, with 15 bases between them. CDR3 size: 15 residues.

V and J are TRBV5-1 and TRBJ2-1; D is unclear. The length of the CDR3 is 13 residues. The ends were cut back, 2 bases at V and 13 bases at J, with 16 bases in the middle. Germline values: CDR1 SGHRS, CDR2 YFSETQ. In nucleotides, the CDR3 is TGCGCCAGCAGCTTAGGACCCGAGAGCATTCAGTTCTTC. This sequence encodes CASSLGPESIQFF.

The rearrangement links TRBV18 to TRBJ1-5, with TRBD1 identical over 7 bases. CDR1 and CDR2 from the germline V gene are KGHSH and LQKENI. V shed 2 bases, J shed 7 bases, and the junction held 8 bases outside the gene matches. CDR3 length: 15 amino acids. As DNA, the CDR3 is TGTGCCAGCTCACCATATGGGGACAGAGGGCAGCCCCAGCATTTT. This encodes CASSPYGDRGQPQHF.

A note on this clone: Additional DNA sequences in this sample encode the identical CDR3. The CDR3 loop is CASSLGGGSGNTIYF. DNA for the CDR3: TGCGCCAGCAGCTTGGGAGGGGGCTCTGGAAACACCATATATTTT. The chain couples TRBV5-1 to TRBJ1-3; D might be TRBD1 (6 bases). V shed 0 bases and J shed 0 bases, with 7 bases lying between them. Germline V CDR1 and CDR2: SGHRS, YFSETQ. The CDR3 runs 15 residues.

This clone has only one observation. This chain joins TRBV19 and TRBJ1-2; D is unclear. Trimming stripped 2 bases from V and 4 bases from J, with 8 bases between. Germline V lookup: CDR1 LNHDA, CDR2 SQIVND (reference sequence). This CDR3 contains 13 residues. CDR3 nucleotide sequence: TGTGCCAGTAGTATAACGGGGTCCTATGGCTACACCTTC. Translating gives CASSITGSYGYTF.

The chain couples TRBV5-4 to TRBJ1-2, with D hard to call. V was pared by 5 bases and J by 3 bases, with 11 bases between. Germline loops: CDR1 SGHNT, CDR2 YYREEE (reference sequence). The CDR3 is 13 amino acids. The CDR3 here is CASSRVDYYGYTF. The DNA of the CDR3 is TGTGCCAGCAGTAGGGTGGATTACTATGGCTACACCTTC. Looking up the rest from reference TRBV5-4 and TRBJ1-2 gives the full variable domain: ETGVTQSPTHLIKTRGQQVTLRCSSQSGHNTVSWYQQALGQGPQFIFQYYREEENGRGNFPPRFSGLQFPNYSSELNVNALELDDSALYLCASSRVDYYGYTFGSGTRLTVV.

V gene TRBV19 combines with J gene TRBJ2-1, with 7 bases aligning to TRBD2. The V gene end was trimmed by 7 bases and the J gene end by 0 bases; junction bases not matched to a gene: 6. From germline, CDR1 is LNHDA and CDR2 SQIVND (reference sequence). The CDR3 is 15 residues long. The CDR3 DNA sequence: TGTGCCAGTACCTTGGGCGGGGGCTCCTACAATGAGCAGTTCTTC. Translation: CASTLGGGSYNEQFF.

The CDR3 nucleotides are TGTGCCAGCAGTTTATCAGTGTGGGGATCCTACGAGCAGTACTTC. Protein: CASSLSVWGSYEQYF. The chain couples TRBV27 to TRBJ2-7; no clear D. Germline V CDR1 and CDR2: MNHEY, SMNVEV (reference sequence). The CDR3 has 15 amino acids. V was pared by 0 bases and J by 1 base, with 10 bases between.

CDR3 DNA sequence: TGCGCCAGCAGTGAGTCTAGCGGGACTGCCAATGAGCAGTTCTTC. Its translation: CASSESSGTANEQFF. V gene TRBV10-1 combines with J gene TRBJ2-1; 8 bases align to TRBD2. This CDR3 spans 15 amino acids. V gave up 0 bases and J gave up 6 bases; unmatched junction bases: 4. From germline, CDR1 is WNHNN and CDR2 SYGVQD (reference sequence).

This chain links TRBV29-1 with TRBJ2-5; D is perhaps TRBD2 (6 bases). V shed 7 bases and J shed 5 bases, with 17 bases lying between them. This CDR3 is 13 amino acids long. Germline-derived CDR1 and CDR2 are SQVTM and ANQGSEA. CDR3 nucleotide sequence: TGCAGCGCATTCCGGGACTTTGGGGAGACCCAGTACTTC. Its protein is CSAFRDFGETQYF.

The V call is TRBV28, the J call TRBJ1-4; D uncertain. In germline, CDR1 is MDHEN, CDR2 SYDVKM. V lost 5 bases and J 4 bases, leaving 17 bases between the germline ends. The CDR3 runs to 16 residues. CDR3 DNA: TGTGCCAGCAGTGCCCCTCTCCTAGCCTATAATGAAAAACTGTTTTTT. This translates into CASSAPLLAYNEKLFF.

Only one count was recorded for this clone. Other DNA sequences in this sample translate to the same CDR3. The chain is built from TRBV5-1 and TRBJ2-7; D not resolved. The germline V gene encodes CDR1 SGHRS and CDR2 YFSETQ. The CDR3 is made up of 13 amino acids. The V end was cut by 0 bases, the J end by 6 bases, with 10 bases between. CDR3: CASSLGTGSEQYF. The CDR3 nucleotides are TGCGCCAGCAGCTTGGGAACTGGCTCCGAGCAGTACTTC. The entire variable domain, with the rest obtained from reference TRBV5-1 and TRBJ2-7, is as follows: KAGVTQTPRYLIKTRGQQVTLSCSPISGHRSVSWYQQTPGQGLQFLFEYFSETQRNKGNFPGRFSGRQFSNSRSEMNVSTLELGDSALYLCASSLGTGSEQYFGPGTRLTVT.